The 4 T cell receptor beta chains given below trace back to one sample, sequenced in a study of identical twins. TCRdb processed the 5' RACE reads anew with MiXCR; each CDR3 protein has one entry. This sample has approximately 690,000 distinct CDR3 sequences, with less than 7% found just once. Sequenced material: naive T cells sorted from blood. The receptor source for this set is a man aged 18 to 30 in good health.

In its sample, this clonotype was seen many times. The chain carries TRBV12-3 or TRBV12-4 and TRBJ2-1, with a tentative D call TRBD1 (7 bases). This CDR3 has 13 residues. The V gene lost 3 bases and the J gene lost 9 bases, with 12 bases spanning the gap. The CDR3, as DNA: TGTGCCAGCAGTTTTAGGCGGGACAGTGAGCAGTTCTTC. The encoded protein is CASSFRRDSEQFF.

V is TRBV6-4 and J is TRBJ2-3, with 9 nucleotides matching TRBD2. The V segment lost 2 bases and the J segment 5 bases; nucleotides outside the gene matches: 2. Germline CDR1 and CDR2: MRHNA and SNTAGT. The CDR3 length is 14 residues. Here the CDR3 reads CASSDLAGQDTQYF. Written as DNA, the CDR3 is TGTGCCAGCAGTGACCTAGCGGGGCAAGATACGCAGTATTTT.

There are many counts of this clonotype. V and J are TRBV12-3 or TRBV12-4 and TRBJ2-2, with 7 bases fitting TRBD1. CDR3 length: 15 amino acids. The trim removed 6 bases at V and 2 bases at J, leaving 6 bases unmatched. CDR3 DNA: TGTGCCAGCAGGGAAGGACAGGCAAACACCGGGGAGCTGTTTTTT. Translation gives CASREGQANTGELFF.

The rearrangement joins TRBV4-2 to TRBJ2-1; D is perhaps TRBD1 (5 bases). The CDR3 consists of 14 residues. Germline V CDR1 and CDR2: LGHNA, YNFKEQ. V shed 1 base and J shed 5 bases, with 9 bases lying between them. The CDR3 region is CASSQGDRDNEQFF. The CDR3 bases are TGTGCCAGCAGCCAAGGCGACAGAGACAATGAGCAGTTCTTC.